These 29 T cell receptor beta chains were all obtained from the same sample, sequenced in a study of T cell repertoires in cytomegalovirus infection. Their antigens remain unidentified. TCRdb ran MiXCR on the reads and lists one entry per CDR3 protein. The sample consists of 570,000 or so distinct CDR3 sequences, 40% of them appearing once. The sample here was cultured PBMCs, taken from culture after CMV antigen stimulation. These receptors were obtained from a human donor in good health (CMV status not recorded). Some clones in this sample may be carry-over from other donors' samples.

The chain carries TRBV20-1 and TRBJ2-1, with 9 bases aligning to TRBD1. CDR3 size: 14 residues. Looked up from germline, CDR1 is DFQATT and CDR2 is SNEGSKA (reference sequence). J gave up 8 bases and V 5 bases, and 10 bases lay outside the gene matches. The CDR3 loop reads CSAEDRGKLDEQFF. CDR3 nucleotide sequence: TGCAGTGCTGAGGACAGGGGTAAGCTCGATGAGCAGTTCTTC.

This clonotype was recorded many times. The chain links TRBV7-2 to TRBJ2-2; D tentatively reads TRBD1 or TRBD2 (7 bases each). This CDR3 comprises 17 residues. Germline V gene data show CDR1 as SGHTA and CDR2 as FQGNSA. The ends were cut back, 5 bases at V and 0 bases at J, with 16 bases in the middle. The CDR3 is CASSPGGSGANTGELFF. In DNA, the CDR3 is TGTGCCAGCAGCCCAGGGGGAAGCGGGGCGAACACCGGGGAGCTGTTTTTT.

This clonotype was detected ten times or more. The rearrangement joins TRBV6-2 or TRBV6-3 to TRBJ2-5, with 8 nucleotides matching TRBD1. Germline CDR1 reads MNHEY; CDR2 reads SVGEGT. This CDR3 contains 12 residues. After removal of 6 bases from V and 5 bases from J, the junction contained 2 bases not matched to a gene. CDR3 sequence (DNA): TGTGCCAGCAGCACAGGGGGGGAGACCCAGTACTTC. It yields the protein CASSTGGETQYF.

This clonotype was observed a few times. V gene TRBV12-3 or TRBV12-4 combines with J gene TRBJ2-7; D may correspond to TRBD1 or TRBD2 (5 bases each). This CDR3 spans 12 amino acids. The germline V and J ends were trimmed by 8 bases and 3 bases, with 11 bases remaining between them. Here the CDR3 DNA reads TGTGCCAGCGGGACCCACGGCTACGAGCAGTACTTC. Translating gives CASGTHGYEQYF.

This clonotype has ten or more counts. The chain has TRBV7-2 and TRBJ2-7; weak D call: TRBD1 (6 bases). The V gene's germline CDR1 is SGHTA and CDR2 FQGNSA. The CDR3 loop spans 14 amino acids. V was shortened by 8 bases and J by 0 bases, with 14 bases between the two germline ends. This CDR3 is CASAVSGDSYEQYF. CDR3 coding DNA: TGTGCCAGCGCTGTATCAGGGGACTCCTACGAGCAGTACTTC.

This clonotype came up many times. The genes are TRBV7-8 and TRBJ1-5; D is possibly TRBD1 (6 bases). The CDR3 consists of 13 residues. Trimming cost V 2 bases and J 7 bases, with 9 bases left between them. Germline V CDR1 and CDR2: SGHVS, FQNEAQ. CDR3 in amino acids: CASSLNRDQPQHF. CDR3 in DNA: TGTGCCAGCAGCTTAAACAGGGACCAGCCCCAGCATTTT.

The rearrangement joins TRBV18 to TRBJ2-7, with D hard to call. Germline V gene data show CDR1 as KGHSH and CDR2 as LQKENI. Deletions cut 1 base from V and 0 bases from J, with 10 bases between. CDR3 length: 15 residues. CDR3 sequence: CASSPRIGSSYEQYF. CDR3 sequence (DNA): TGTGCCAGCTCACCACGTATAGGCAGCTCCTACGAGCAGTACTTC.

This clonotype was seen ten or more times. This sequence joins TRBV7-2 and TRBJ1-2; TRBD1 matches 7 bases. Germline V gene data show CDR1 as SGHTA and CDR2 as FQGNSA. The length of the CDR3 is 14 residues. V lost 0 bases, J lost 4 bases, and 2 bases stayed unmatched. The CDR3 loop is CASSLAGGGYGYTF. The DNA for the CDR3 is TGTGCCAGCAGCTTAGCAGGGGGCGGCTATGGCTACACCTTC.

This sequence joins TRBV15 and TRBJ2-4; D is undetermined. There are 14 residues in the CDR3. Germline CDR1 LNHNV, CDR2 YYDKDF (reference sequence). The V end lost 4 bases, the J end lost 5 bases, and 12 bases lay between the germline ends. The CDR3 DNA follows: TGTGCCACCAGCACCCCGTGGGCTGAAAACATTCAGTACTTC. It encodes CATSTPWAENIQYF.

This chain connects TRBV19 to TRBJ2-3, with D perhaps TRBD1 (6 bases). Germline V gene sequence: CDR1 LNHDA, CDR2 SQIVND (reference sequence). The CDR3 sequence is 14 residues long. Trimming pared 6 bases from V and 3 bases from J, leaving 13 bases between. The CDR3 spells CASRLTGYTDTQYF. CDR3 DNA sequence: TGTGCCAGTAGGTTGACAGGTTATACAGATACGCAGTATTTT.

In its sample, this clonotype was seen a few times. This sequence joins TRBV7-6 and TRBJ2-3, with D tentatively TRBD1 or TRBD2 (5 bases each). With 8 bases removed from V and 5 bases from J, the gap between germline ends came to 20 bases. The germline V gene has CDR1 SGHVS and CDR2 FNYEAQ. The CDR3 is 15 amino acids. The CDR3 DNA follows: TGTGCCAGCCGGGGCGTGGGGCAAAGAGGAGATACGCAGTATTTT. Amino acid sequence: CASRGVGQRGDTQYF.

Only a few counts were recorded for this clonotype. The genes are TRBV7-2 and TRBJ2-1; weak D call: TRBD1 (5 bases). The CDR3 loop spans 13 amino acids. V gave up 3 bases and J gave up 10 bases, with 13 bases separating them. CDR1 is SGHTA, CDR2 FQGNSA, per germline. The CDR3 here is CASSFQGAREQFF. The DNA for the CDR3 is TGTGCCAGCAGCTTCCAGGGTGCGCGGGAGCAGTTCTTC.

The V gene is TRBV10-3, the J gene TRBJ2-6; unclear D gene. CDR3 length: 15 amino acids. Germline V gene data show CDR1 as ENHRY and CDR2 as SYGVKD. V was clipped by 3 bases and J by 1 base, with 7 bases between them. The CDR3 DNA is TGTGCCATCAGTGAAAGTCCGTCTGGGGCCAACGTCCTGACTTTC. Translation gives CAISESPSGANVLTF.

The rearrangement joins TRBV11-2 to TRBJ1-1; no firm D call. Trimming stripped 1 base from V and 1 base from J, with 10 bases between. The CDR3 covers 15 residues. Germline V gives CDR1 SGHAT, CDR2 FQNNGV. The CDR3 DNA follows: TGTGCCAGCAGCTTAGGTCTCATCGGGAACACTGAAGCTTTCTTT. Translated: CASSLGLIGNTEAFF.

The chain combines TRBV29-1 with TRBJ1-1, with D possibly matching TRBD1 (5 bases). The CDR3 covers 13 residues. The V gene lost 4 bases and the J gene lost 4 bases, with 13 bases spanning the gap. Germline CDR1 reads SQVTM; CDR2 reads ANQGSEA. This CDR3 is CSVAYRGITEAFF. The CDR3 DNA reads as TGCAGCGTTGCGTATAGGGGAATCACTGAAGCTTTCTTT.

This clonotype was found once. The rearrangement links TRBV6-1 to TRBJ2-5; possible D gene TRBD1, 6 bases. The germline V gene encodes CDR1 MNHNS and CDR2 SASEGT. Between the trimmed V and J ends, which lost 5 bases and 4 bases, there was a span of 20 bases. This CDR3 is built from 16 residues. The CDR3 DNA sequence: TGTGCCAGCAGTTTATTGGTAACAGGGTCTGGAGAGACCCAGTACTTC. Translated: CASSLLVTGSGETQYF.

This chain joins TRBV25-1 and TRBJ1-4; no definite D call. This CDR3 region has 14 residues. Trimming took off 8 bases at V and 5 bases at J, with 15 bases between the two ends. The germline V gene encodes CDR1 MGHDK and CDR2 SYGVNS. DNA of the CDR3: TGTGCCAGCGGCCCCACCGGGATAAATGAAAAACTGTTTTTT. This encodes CASGPTGINEKLFF.

V usage is TRBV7-8 and J usage is TRBJ1-4, with D possibly being TRBD1 (5 bases). CDR3 length equals 14 residues. V lost 7 bases and J 2 bases, leaving 11 bases between the germline ends. CDR1 SGHVS and CDR2 FQNEAQ come from the germline V gene. CDR3 sequence reads: CASNQGDTNEKLFF. In DNA form, the CDR3 reads TGTGCCAGCAACCAAGGGGACACTAATGAAAAACTGTTTTTT.

The table lists this clonotype with a few counts. V is TRBV7-2 and J is TRBJ2-1; the D is unclear. Germline values: CDR1 SGHTA, CDR2 FQGNSA. V lost 6 bases, J lost 0 bases, and 12 bases lay in between. The CDR3 has 15 residues. The CDR3 DNA follows: TGTGCCAGCAGTCGCGGACGGAGCTCCTACAATGAGCAGTTCTTC. Its translation is CASSRGRSSYNEQFF.

A few counts support this clonotype. The chain employs TRBV7-6 and TRBJ1-1; D may be TRBD1 (5 bases). Trimming left V 6 bases short and J 1 base short, with 12 bases between. The CDR3 is 14 amino acids. The V gene's germline CDR1 is SGHVS and CDR2 FNYEAQ. The CDR3 coding sequence is TGTGCCAGCAGTCCCGTGGGGGGGAACACTGAAGCTTTCTTT. Its translation: CASSPVGGNTEAFF.

The chain uses TRBV18 and TRBJ1-4; D gene unclear. CDR1 and CDR2 from the germline V gene are KGHSH and LQKENI. This CDR3 region has 17 residues. The V end lost 0 bases, the J end lost 3 bases, and 14 bases lay between the germline ends. CDR3 nucleotides: TGTGCCAGCTCACCACCGGTCACCATCGGAGCTAATGAAAAACTGTTTTTT. Its protein product is CASSPPVTIGANEKLFF. Using reference TRBV18 and TRBJ1-4 for the parts outside the CDR3, the full variable domain is NAGVMQNPRHLVRRRGQEARLRCSPMKGHSHVYWYRQLPEEGLKFMVYLQKENIIDESGMPKERFSAEFPKEGPSILRIQQVVRGDSAAYFCASSPPVTIGANEKLFFGSGTQLSVL.

The V gene is TRBV6-1, the J gene TRBJ2-3; D is unresolved. The germline V and J ends were trimmed by 2 bases and 3 bases, with 6 bases remaining between them. Per the germline V gene, CDR1 is MNHNS and CDR2 is SASEGT. CDR3 length: 13 residues. Here the CDR3 reads CASSEFGTDTQYF. Here the CDR3 DNA reads TGTGCCAGCAGTGAATTCGGGACAGATACGCAGTATTTT.

The chain has TRBV4-1 and TRBJ2-6, with D perhaps TRBD2 (7 bases). CDR3 size: 17 residues. The germline V gene has CDR1 MGHRA and CDR2 YSYEKL. V shed 3 bases and J shed 2 bases, with 14 bases lying between them. This CDR3 reads CASSQIMGGPGANVLTF. CDR3 DNA: TGCGCCAGCAGCCAGATCATGGGGGGGCCTGGGGCCAACGTCCTGACTTTC.

The rearrangement uses TRBV6-1 and TRBJ1-5, with 7 bases lining up with TRBD1. Per germline, CDR1 MNHNS and CDR2 SASEGT. This CDR3 is 14 amino acids long. V was pared by 6 bases and J by 6 bases, with 8 bases of the junction left unmatched. The CDR3 is CASSLDRRVQPQHF. CDR3 nucleotides: TGTGCCAGCAGCCTGGACAGGCGGGTTCAGCCCCAGCATTTT.

This chain links TRBV7-2 with TRBJ2-7; D might be TRBD2 (6 bases). Trimming removed 0 bases from V and 3 bases from J, with 12 bases in between. Germline CDR1 and CDR2: SGHTA and FQGNSA. The CDR3 loop spans 15 amino acids. In nucleotides, the CDR3 is TGTGCCAGCAGCTTAGCGGGGGGAAGTGGCTACGAGCAGTACTTC. As protein: CASSLAGGSGYEQYF.

The gene calls are TRBV11-2 and TRBJ1-4, with D perhaps TRBD1 (6 bases). Looked up from germline, CDR1 is SGHAT and CDR2 is FQNNGV. The CDR3 consists of 18 residues. V was shortened by 2 bases and J by 0 bases, with 16 bases between the two germline ends. The CDR3 spells CASSLRGAPYTTNEKLFF. As DNA, the CDR3 is TGTGCCAGCAGCTTACGGGGGGCGCCGTACACAACTAATGAAAAACTGTTTTTT.

This clonotype was seen a few times. The chain has TRBV7-2 and TRBJ2-7, with 10 bases that match TRBD1. The trim removed 4 bases at V and 6 bases at J, leaving 9 bases unmatched. The CDR3 spans 15 residues. Germline assignment: CDR1 SGHTA and CDR2 FQGNSA. The CDR3 bases are TGTGCCAGCAGCTCGGACAGGGGGATTGCTCGCGAGCAGTACTTC. Translating it yields CASSSDRGIAREQYF.

This clonotype was detected a few times. This sequence joins TRBV15 and TRBJ1-3; D call uncertain. In germline, CDR1 is LNHNV, CDR2 YYDKDF (reference sequence). Trimming stripped 0 bases from V and 0 bases from J, with 9 bases between. CDR3 size: 16 residues. CDR3 nucleotide sequence: TGTGCCACCAGCAGAGATTCATCCACCTCTGGAAACACCATATATTTT. Its translation is CATSRDSSTSGNTIYF.

The chain combines TRBV4-1 with TRBJ2-3; the match to TRBD2 covers 8 bases. V gave up 3 bases and J gave up 4 bases; unmatched junction bases: 6. Per germline, CDR1 MGHRA and CDR2 YSYEKL. The CDR3 covers 15 residues. Written as DNA, the CDR3 is TGCGCCAGCAGCCATAGCGGGAAAAGCTCAGATACGCAGTATTTT. This sequence encodes CASSHSGKSSDTQYF.